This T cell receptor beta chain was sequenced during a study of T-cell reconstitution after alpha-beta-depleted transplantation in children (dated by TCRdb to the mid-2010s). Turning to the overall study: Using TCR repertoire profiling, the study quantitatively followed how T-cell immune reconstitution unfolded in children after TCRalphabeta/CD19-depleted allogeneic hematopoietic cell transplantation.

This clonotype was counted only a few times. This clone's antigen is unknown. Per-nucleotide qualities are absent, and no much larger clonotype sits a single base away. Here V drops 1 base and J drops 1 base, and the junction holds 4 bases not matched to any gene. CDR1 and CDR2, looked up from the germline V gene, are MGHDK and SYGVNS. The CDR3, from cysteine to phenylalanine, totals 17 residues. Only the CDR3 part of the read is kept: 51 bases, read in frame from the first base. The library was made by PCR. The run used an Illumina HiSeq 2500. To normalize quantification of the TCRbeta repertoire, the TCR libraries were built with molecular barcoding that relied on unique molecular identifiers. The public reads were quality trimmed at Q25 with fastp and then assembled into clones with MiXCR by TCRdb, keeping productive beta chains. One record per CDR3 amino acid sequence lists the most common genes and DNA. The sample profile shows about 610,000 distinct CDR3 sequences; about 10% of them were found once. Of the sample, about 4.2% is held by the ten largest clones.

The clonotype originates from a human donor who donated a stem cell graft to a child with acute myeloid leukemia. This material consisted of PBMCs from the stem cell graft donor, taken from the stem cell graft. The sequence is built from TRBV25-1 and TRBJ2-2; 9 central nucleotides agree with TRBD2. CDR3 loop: CASSESGLARNTGELFF. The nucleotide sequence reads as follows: TGTGCCAGCAGTGAATCCGGACTAGCGAGGAACACCGGGGAGCTGTTTTTT.